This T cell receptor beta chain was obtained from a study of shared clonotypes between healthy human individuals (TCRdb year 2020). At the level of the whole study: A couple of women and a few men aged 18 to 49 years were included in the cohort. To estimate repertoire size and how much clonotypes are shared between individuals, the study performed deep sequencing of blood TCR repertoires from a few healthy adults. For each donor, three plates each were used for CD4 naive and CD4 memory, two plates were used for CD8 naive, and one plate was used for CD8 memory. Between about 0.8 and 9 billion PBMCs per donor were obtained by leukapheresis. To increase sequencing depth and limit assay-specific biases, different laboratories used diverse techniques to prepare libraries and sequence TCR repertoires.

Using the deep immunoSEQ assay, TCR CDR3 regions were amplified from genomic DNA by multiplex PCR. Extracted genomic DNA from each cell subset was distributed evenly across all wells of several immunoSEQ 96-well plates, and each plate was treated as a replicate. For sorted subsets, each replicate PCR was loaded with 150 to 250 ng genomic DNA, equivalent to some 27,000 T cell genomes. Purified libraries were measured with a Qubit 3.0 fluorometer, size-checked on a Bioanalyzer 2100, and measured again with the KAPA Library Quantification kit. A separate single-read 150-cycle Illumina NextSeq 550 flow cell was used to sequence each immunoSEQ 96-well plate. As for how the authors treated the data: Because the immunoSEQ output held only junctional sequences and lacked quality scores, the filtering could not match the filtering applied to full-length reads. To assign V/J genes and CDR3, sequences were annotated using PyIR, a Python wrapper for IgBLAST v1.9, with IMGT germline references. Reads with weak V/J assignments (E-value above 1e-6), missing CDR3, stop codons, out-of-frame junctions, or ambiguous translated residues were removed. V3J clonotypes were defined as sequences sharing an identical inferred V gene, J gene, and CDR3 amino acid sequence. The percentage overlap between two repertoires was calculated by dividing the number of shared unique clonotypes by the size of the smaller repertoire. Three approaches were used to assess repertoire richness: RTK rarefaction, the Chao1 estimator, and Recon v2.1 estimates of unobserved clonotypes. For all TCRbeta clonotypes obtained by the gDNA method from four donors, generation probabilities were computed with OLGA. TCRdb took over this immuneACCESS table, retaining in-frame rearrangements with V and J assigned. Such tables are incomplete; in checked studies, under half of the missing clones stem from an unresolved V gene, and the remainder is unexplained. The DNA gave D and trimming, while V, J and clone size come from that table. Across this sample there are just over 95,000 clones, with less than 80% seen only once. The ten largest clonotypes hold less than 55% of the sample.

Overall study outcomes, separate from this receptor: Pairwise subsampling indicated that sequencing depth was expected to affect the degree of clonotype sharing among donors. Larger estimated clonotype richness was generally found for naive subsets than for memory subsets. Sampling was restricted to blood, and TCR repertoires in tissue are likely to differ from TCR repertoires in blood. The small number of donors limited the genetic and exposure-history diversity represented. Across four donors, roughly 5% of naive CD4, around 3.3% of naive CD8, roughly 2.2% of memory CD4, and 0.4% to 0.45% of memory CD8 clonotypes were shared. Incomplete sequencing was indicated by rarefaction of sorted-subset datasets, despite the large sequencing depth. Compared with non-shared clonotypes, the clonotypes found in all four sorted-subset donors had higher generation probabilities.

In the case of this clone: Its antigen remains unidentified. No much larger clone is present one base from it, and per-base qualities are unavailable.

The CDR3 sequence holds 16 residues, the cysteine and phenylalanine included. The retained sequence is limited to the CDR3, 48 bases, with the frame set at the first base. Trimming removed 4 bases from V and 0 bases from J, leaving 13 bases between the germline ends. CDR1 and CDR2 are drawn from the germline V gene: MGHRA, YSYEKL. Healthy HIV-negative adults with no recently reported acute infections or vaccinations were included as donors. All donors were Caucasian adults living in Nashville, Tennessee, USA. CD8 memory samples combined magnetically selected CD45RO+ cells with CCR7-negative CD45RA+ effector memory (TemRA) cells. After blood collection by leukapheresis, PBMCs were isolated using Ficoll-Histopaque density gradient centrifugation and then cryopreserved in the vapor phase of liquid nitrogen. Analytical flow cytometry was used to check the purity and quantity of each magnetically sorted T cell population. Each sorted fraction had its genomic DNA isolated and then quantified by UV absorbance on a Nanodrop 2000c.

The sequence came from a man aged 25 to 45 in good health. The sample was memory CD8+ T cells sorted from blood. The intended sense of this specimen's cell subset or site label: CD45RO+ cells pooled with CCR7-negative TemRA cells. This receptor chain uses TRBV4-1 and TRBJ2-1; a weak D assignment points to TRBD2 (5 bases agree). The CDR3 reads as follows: CASSPSSGSSYNEQFF. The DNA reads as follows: TGCGCCAGCAGCCCGTCCAGCGGCAGCTCCTACAATGAGCAGTTCTTC.